Listed here are 32 T cell receptor beta chains from one sample, sequenced in a study of blood T cell repertoires in COVID-19. Using immunoSEQ multiplex PCR, the repertoire was profiled, and TCRdb retains in-frame clones only, with some absent. This table holds approximately 41,000 clones, around 90% found once. What was sequenced was peripheral blood. The receptors here all came from a man aged 45-65 years with active COVID-19.

The rearrangement uses TRBV6-5 and TRBJ2-5, with 11 bases identical to TRBD2. In germline, CDR1 is MNHEY, CDR2 SVGAGI. The CDR3 totals 15 residues. The J segment lost 5 bases and the V segment lost 7 bases, leaving 9 bases of the junction unmatched. For the CDR3, the DNA is TGTGCCAGCACAATGACTAGCGGGAATCGGGAGACCCAGTACTTC. It is translated as CASTMTSGNRETQYF.

The chain joins TRBV29-1 to TRBJ2-4, with TRBD2 matching 8 bases. The CDR3 has 13 residues. J lost 0 bases, V lost 6 bases, and 1 base had no gene match. Looked up from germline, CDR1 is SQVTM and CDR2 is ANQGSEA. The CDR3 protein is CSVLAVAKNIQYF. The CDR3 DNA reads as TGCAGCGTACTAGCGGTAGCCAAAAACATTCAGTACTTC.

In this sample, this clone turned up many times. Other DNA sequences of this sample code for an identical CDR3. V usage is TRBV5-1 and J usage is TRBJ1-1; no clear D gene. V was shortened by 8 bases and J by 1 base, with 6 bases between the two germline ends. In germline, CDR1 is SGHRS, CDR2 YFSETQ. The length of the CDR3 is 11 residues. CDR3 nucleotide sequence: TGCGCCAGTAGAACGAACACTGAAGCTTTCTTT. Encoded protein: CASRTNTEAFF.

CDR3 nucleotide sequence: TGCAGCGTTGCGTCGCAGGGGACTGAAGCTTTCTTT. This codes for CSVASQGTEAFF. The V and J genes are TRBV29-1 and TRBJ1-1; perhaps TRBD1 as D (6 bases). CDR3 length: 12 residues. The germline CDR1 and CDR2 sequences are SQVTM and ANQGSEA. With 4 bases removed from V and 5 bases from J, the gap between germline ends came to 11 bases.

The chain combines TRBV28 with TRBJ2-7, with TRBD1 matching 7 bases. Germline V gives CDR1 MDHEN, CDR2 SYDVKM. The CDR3 is 14 residues long. The junction had 4 bases not matched to a gene; V was cut back by 5 bases and J by 0 bases. DNA of the CDR3: TGTGCCAGCAGTGCCACAGGGGCCTCCTACGAGCAGTACTTC. Translation: CASSATGASYEQYF.

This clone was found once. The chain has TRBV19 and TRBJ1-4, with a weak D call TRBD1 (5 bases). Per the germline V gene, CDR1 is LNHDA and CDR2 is SQIVND (reference sequence). V lost 1 base and J lost 2, with 14 bases in between. The CDR3 consists of 17 residues. For the CDR3, the DNA is TGTGCCAGTAGTATAGGACGGGGGACTCGGACTAATGAAAAACTGTTTTTT. It encodes CASSIGRGTRTNEKLFF. Together with reference TRBV19 and TRBJ1-4, the CDR3 gives the full variable domain: DGGITQSPKYLFRKEGQNVTLSCEQNLNHDAMYWYRQDPGQGLRLIYYSQIVNDFQKGDIAEGYSVSREKKESFPLTVTSAQKNPTAFYLCASSIGRGTRTNEKLFFGSGTQLSVL.

The chain joins TRBV18 to TRBJ2-6, with 8 bases fitting TRBD1. J was trimmed by 2 bases and V by 3 bases; bases with no gene match: 9. In germline, CDR1 is KGHSH, CDR2 LQKENI. The CDR3 covers 18 residues. CDR3 in amino acids: CASSPPPGGWAGANVLTF. In nucleotides, the CDR3 is TGTGCCAGCTCACCTCCGCCAGGGGGCTGGGCTGGGGCCAACGTCCTGACTTTC.

As DNA, the CDR3 is TGTGCCAGCAGCTTACAAGCGGGAGCGGATACGCAGTATTTT. Protein: CASSLQAGADTQYF. V gene TRBV11-3 combines with J gene TRBJ2-3; 8 nucleotides match TRBD2. Germline V gene data show CDR1 as SGHNT and CDR2 as YENEEA. The V and J ends lost 2 bases and 6 bases, in that order; junction bases with no gene match: 4. This CDR3 has 14 amino acids.

The gene calls are TRBV10-1 and TRBJ2-3; 10 bases are a match to TRBD2. The CDR3 runs to 16 residues. CDR1 and CDR2 from the germline V gene are WNHNN and SYGVQD (reference sequence). Trimming removed 3 bases from V and 1 base from J; junction bases left unmatched: 4. The CDR3 DNA is TGCGCCAGCAGTGATGCTAGCGGGAGTCGCACAGATACGCAGTATTTT. Translating it yields CASSDASGSRTDTQYF.

CDR3 sequence: CASSRGRGADTQYF. In DNA, the CDR3 is TGTGCCAGCAGCCGGGGGAGGGGAGCAGATACGCAGTATTTT. The chain uses TRBV3-1 (or the pseudogene TRBV3-2) and TRBJ2-3, with 7 nucleotides matching TRBD2. Germline V gene lookup returns CDR1 LGHDT and CDR2 YNNKEL (reference sequence). Trimming removed 4 bases from V and 4 bases from J; junction bases left unmatched: 5. The CDR3 extends over 14 amino acids.

The V gene is TRBV18, the J gene TRBJ1-2; 9 positions agree with TRBD1. After removal of 4 bases from V and 0 bases from J, the junction contained 6 bases not matched to a gene. The CDR3 has 16 amino acids. CDR1 and CDR2 from the germline V gene are KGHSH and LQKENI. In DNA form, the CDR3 reads TGTGCCAGCTCACGAGACAGGGGGACTTCTAACTATGGCTACACCTTC. It yields the protein CASSRDRGTSNYGYTF. The full variable domain, with the rest looked up from reference TRBV18 and TRBJ1-2, is NAGVMQNPRHLVRRRGQEARLRCSPMKGHSHVYWYRQLPEEGLKFMVYLQKENIIDESGMPKERFSAEFPKEGPSILRIQQVVRGDSAAYFCASSRDRGTSNYGYTFGSGTRLTVV.

A single count supports this clone. The chain recombines TRBV6-1 with TRBJ2-1; TRBD2 agrees at 7 bases. With V trimmed by 2 bases and J by 9 bases, 7 bases remained unmatched. This CDR3 has 14 amino acids. From germline, CDR1 is MNHNS and CDR2 SASEGT. The CDR3 loop is CASSESATSTEQFF. In DNA form, the CDR3 reads TGTGCCAGCAGTGAATCGGCGACTAGCACTGAGCAGTTCTTC.

This clone showed up just once. V usage is TRBV4-2 and J usage is TRBJ1-5; D call uncertain. Between the trimmed V and J ends, which lost 0 bases and 1 base, there was a span of 10 bases. Looked up from germline, CDR1 is LGHNA and CDR2 is YNFKEQ. This CDR3 is built from 16 residues. The CDR3 protein is CASSQEGSRSNQPQHF. The CDR3 region has the DNA TGTGCCAGCAGCCAAGAGGGCAGTAGGAGCAATCAGCCCCAGCATTTT.

The rearrangement uses TRBV25-1 and TRBJ2-1, with 7 bases identical to TRBD1. The CDR3 has 13 amino acids. The V and J ends lost 2 bases and 14 bases, in that order; junction bases with no gene match: 9. Germline lookup yields CDR1 MGHDK and CDR2 SYGVNS. The CDR3 DNA follows: TGTGCCAGCAGTGAACTGCGGACAGGTGCAAAGTTCTTC. This gives the protein CASSELRTGAKFF.

The CDR3: CASSQGHPSYEQYF. The DNA for the CDR3 is TGCGCCAGCAGCCAGGGACACCCCTCCTACGAGCAGTACTTC. The V gene is TRBV4-1, the J gene TRBJ2-7, with TRBD1 as a possible D gene (6 bases). V was cut by 3 bases and J by 0 bases, with 9 bases left in between. CDR3 length: 14 residues. Germline assignment: CDR1 MGHRA and CDR2 YSYEKL.

J is TRBJ2-7 and V is TRBV12-3 or TRBV12-4, with 10 positions matching TRBD1. V lost 8 bases and J lost 4; bases outside the gene matches: 5. The CDR3 totals 13 residues. The CDR3 DNA reads TGTGCCAGCGGGACAGGGGATAAGTACGAGCAGTACTTC. Amino acid sequence: CASGTGDKYEQYF.

The gene calls are TRBV4-2 and TRBJ2-5, with TRBD2 matching 10 bases. This CDR3 is 16 amino acids long. CDR1 is LGHNA, CDR2 YNFKEQ, per germline. The junction had 6 bases not matched to a gene; V was cut back by 0 bases and J by 5 bases. The CDR3 nucleotides read TGTGCCAGCAGCCAAGATGAAGCGGGAGGGTGGGAGACCCAGTACTTC. The encoded protein is CASSQDEAGGWETQYF.

This clone occurred once. The V call is TRBV9, the J call TRBJ2-7; 7 positions agree with TRBD2. Trimming at V came to 0 bases and at J to 4 bases, leaving 4 bases not matched to a gene. This CDR3 is built from 14 residues. CDR1 SGDLS and CDR2 YYNGEE come from the germline V gene. As DNA, the CDR3 is TGTGCCAGCAGCGTAGGTCTAGCGGATTACGAGCAGTACTTC. It yields the protein CASSVGLADYEQYF.

V is TRBV7-3 and J is TRBJ2-6; 7 bases match TRBD1. CDR1 SGHTA and CDR2 FQGTGA come from the germline V gene. The J segment lost 0 bases and the V segment lost 4 bases, leaving 6 bases of the junction unmatched. The CDR3 is 17 residues long. DNA for the CDR3: TGTGCCAGCAGCTCCACTACAGGGGCCTCTGGGGCCAACGTCCTGACTTTC. This encodes CASSSTTGASGANVLTF.

The genes are TRBV28 and TRBJ2-7; 12 positions match TRBD2. The length of the CDR3 is 16 residues. Germline values: CDR1 MDHEN, CDR2 SYDVKM. V lost 6 bases and J lost 1; bases outside the gene matches: 7. The CDR3 DNA reads TGTGCCAGCAGCAGTGGACTAGCGGGAATGTCCTACGAGCAGTACTTC. Amino acid sequence: CASSSGLAGMSYEQYF.

The chain recombines TRBV9 with TRBJ2-1; D is perhaps TRBD2 (6 bases). CDR3 size: 18 residues. Germline V gene data show CDR1 as SGDLS and CDR2 as YYNGEE. The V gene lost 4 bases and the J gene lost 2 bases, with 22 bases spanning the gap. CDR3 residues: CASSPTTLRGTTYNEQFF. The DNA for the CDR3 is TGTGCCAGCAGCCCGACGACTCTACGCGGGACCACCTACAATGAGCAGTTCTTC. The full variable domain, with the rest looked up from reference TRBV9 and TRBJ2-1, is DSGVTQTPKHLITATGQRVTLRCSPRSGDLSVYWYQQSLDQGLQFLIQYYNGEERAKGNILERFSAQQFPDLHSELNLSSLELGDSALYFCASSPTTLRGTTYNEQFFGPGTRLTVL.

J is TRBJ1-5 and V is TRBV28; TRBD1 is a possible D gene (6 bases). The CDR3 length is 15 residues. Trimming removed 6 bases from V and 0 bases from J, with 12 bases in between. The germline V gene encodes CDR1 MDHEN and CDR2 SYDVKM. Here the CDR3 reads CASRITGNSNQPQHF. DNA for the CDR3: TGTGCCAGCAGGATAACAGGGAATAGCAATCAGCCCCAGCATTTT.

V is TRBV9 and J is TRBJ2-3, with D possibly being TRBD1 (6 bases). The CDR3 length is 16 residues. V lost 0 bases to trimming and J lost 0 bases, with 11 bases between them. Germline V gene data show CDR1 as SGDLS and CDR2 as YYNGEE. The CDR3 here is CASSVEGTRSTDTQYF. DNA of the CDR3: TGTGCCAGCAGCGTAGAGGGGACAAGAAGCACAGATACGCAGTATTTT.

V gene TRBV7-2 combines with J gene TRBJ2-1, with a tentative D call TRBD2 (5 bases). CDR1 and CDR2 (germline): SGHTA, FQGNSA. The CDR3 sequence is 14 residues long. V was cut by 0 bases and J by 4 bases, with 7 bases left in between. CDR3 sequence (DNA): TGTGCCAGCAGCTTAGCGGGAGAGTACAATGAGCAGTTCTTC. This translates into CASSLAGEYNEQFF.

A note on this clone: The same CDR3 is also encoded by other DNA sequences in this sample. The J gene is TRBJ2-5, the V gene TRBV5-1; TRBD2 aligns across 13 bases. Looked up from germline, CDR1 is SGHRS and CDR2 is YFSETQ. The J segment lost 2 bases and the V segment lost 3 bases, leaving 7 bases of the junction unmatched. The CDR3 runs to 17 residues. The CDR3 reads CASSSGLAGVLQETQYF. CDR3 DNA sequence: TGCGCCAGCAGCTCCGGACTAGCGGGAGTTCTACAAGAGACCCAGTACTTC.

The chain uses TRBV11-1 and TRBJ2-7, with TRBD1 identical over 9 bases. J was trimmed by 2 bases and V by 4 bases; bases with no gene match: 9. Germline values: CDR1 SGHAT, CDR2 FQDESV (reference sequence). The CDR3 covers 16 residues. The CDR3 loop reads CASSSPPGTGPYEQYF. DNA for the CDR3: TGTGCCAGCAGCTCGCCCCCCGGGACAGGGCCCTACGAGCAGTACTTC.

The chain carries TRBV6-2 or TRBV6-3 and TRBJ1-5, with 10 bases matching TRBD1. The CDR3 totals 16 residues. The junction had 4 bases not matched to a gene; V was cut back by 5 bases and J by 0 bases. Germline CDR1 reads MNHEY; CDR2 reads SVGEGT. CDR3 loop: CASSPGQGGSNQPQHF. Written as DNA, the CDR3 is TGTGCCAGCAGTCCAGGACAGGGGGGTAGCAATCAGCCCCAGCATTTT.

J is TRBJ1-2 and V is TRBV7-9, with 9 bases fitting TRBD1. The trim removed 5 bases at V and 2 bases at J, leaving 3 bases unmatched. Germline loops: CDR1 SEHNR, CDR2 FQNEAQ (reference sequence). CDR3 size: 14 residues. CDR3 nucleotide sequence: TGTGCCAGCAGCGTGGGGACAGGGAACTATGGCTACACCTTC. Its protein product is CASSVGTGNYGYTF.

Only one count was recorded for this clone. This chain connects TRBV19 to TRBJ2-7; weak D call: TRBD1 (5 bases). V lost 0 bases to trimming and J lost 2 bases, with 8 bases between them. Germline loops: CDR1 LNHDA, CDR2 SQIVND (reference sequence). The CDR3 has 14 residues. The CDR3 DNA is TGTGCCAGTAGTATAGACGACAGTACCTACGAGCAGTACTTC. Protein product: CASSIDDSTYEQYF.

DNA for the CDR3: TGCGCCAGCAGCCAAGGTCGGTGGTTTGAAGCTTTCTTT. Translated, it gives CASSQGRWFEAFF. V gene TRBV4-3 combines with J gene TRBJ1-1; no definite D call. CDR1 is LGHNA and CDR2 is YSLEER in the germline V gene. This CDR3 contains 13 residues. Trimming stripped 1 base from V and 7 bases from J, with 10 bases between.

The gene calls are TRBV13 and TRBJ2-5; 7 positions match TRBD2. The trim removed 0 bases at V and 4 bases at J, leaving 5 bases unmatched. Germline CDR1 and CDR2: PRHDT and FYEKMQ (reference sequence). This CDR3 region has 15 residues. The CDR3 DNA follows: TGTGCCAGCAGCTTAGGGCGGGGGATCCCAGAGACCCAGTACTTC. It yields the protein CASSLGRGIPETQYF.

In its sample, this clone was seen once. The rearrangement joins TRBV29-1 to TRBJ2-5; D may be TRBD2 (6 bases). V lost 5 bases to trimming and J lost 1 base, with 8 bases between them. This CDR3 region has 12 residues. Per the germline V gene, CDR1 is SQVTM and CDR2 is ANQGSEA. The CDR3 sequence is CSVRGLQETQYF. The CDR3 nucleotides are TGCAGCGTTAGGGGACTCCAAGAGACCCAGTACTTC.